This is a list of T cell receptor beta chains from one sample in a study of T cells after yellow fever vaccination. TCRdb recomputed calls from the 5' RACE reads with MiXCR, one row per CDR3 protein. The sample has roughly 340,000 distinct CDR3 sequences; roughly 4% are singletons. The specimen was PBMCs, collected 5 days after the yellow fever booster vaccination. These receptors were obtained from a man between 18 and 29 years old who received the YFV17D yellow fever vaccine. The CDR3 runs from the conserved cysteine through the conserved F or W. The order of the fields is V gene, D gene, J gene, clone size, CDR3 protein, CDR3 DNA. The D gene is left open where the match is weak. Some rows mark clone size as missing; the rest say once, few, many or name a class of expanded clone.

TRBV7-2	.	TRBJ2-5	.	CASSLVKETQYF	TGTGCCAGCAGCTTGGTGAAAGAGACCCAGTACTTC
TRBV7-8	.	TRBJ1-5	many	CASSAYRVPSNQPQHF	TGTGCCAGCAGCGCGTACAGGGTACCTAGCAATCAGCCCCAGCATTTT
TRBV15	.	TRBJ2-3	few	CATSSPGSLSDTQYF	TGTGCCACCAGCTCGCCGGGATCCCTCAGCGATACGCAGTATTTT
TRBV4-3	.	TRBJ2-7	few	CASSPSDRGYYEQYF	TGCGCCAGCAGCCCCTCAGATAGGGGTTACTACGAGCAGTACTTC
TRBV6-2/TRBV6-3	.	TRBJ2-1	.	CASGPQSSGARAYNEQFF	TGTGCCAGCGGACCCCAATCATCAGGGGCGCGCGCCTACAATGAGCAGTTCTTC
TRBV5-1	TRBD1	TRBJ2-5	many	CASSGGQVQETQYF	TGCGCCAGCAGCGGGGGACAGGTCCAAGAGACCCAGTACTTC
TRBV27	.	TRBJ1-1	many	CASISGLMNTEAFF	TGTGCCAGCATCTCGGGGCTCATGAACACTGAAGCTTTCTTT
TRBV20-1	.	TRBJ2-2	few	CSARDTEYLLTGELFF	TGCAGTGCTAGAGATACGGAATACCTGCTGACCGGGGAGCTGTTTTTT
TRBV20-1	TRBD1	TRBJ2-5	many	CSGDRAGGETQYF	TGCAGTGGCGACAGGGCGGGCGGGGAGACCCAGTACTTC
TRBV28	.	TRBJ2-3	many	CASSYRGQDTQYF	TGTGCCAGCAGTTATCGGGGACAAGATACGCAGTATTTT
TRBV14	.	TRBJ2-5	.	CASSPRSGFQETQYF	TGTGCCAGCAGCCCTAGGTCAGGTTTCCAAGAGACCCAGTACTTC
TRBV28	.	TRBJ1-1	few	CASSSYGRGAFF	TGTGCCAGCAGCTCCTACGGAAGAGGAGCTTTCTTT
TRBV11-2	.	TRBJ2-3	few	CASSFGAPGFGTQYF	TGTGCCAGCAGCTTTGGGGCTCCAGGTTTCGGTACGCAGTATTTT
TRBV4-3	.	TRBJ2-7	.	CASSQGVPIGYEQYF	TGCGCCAGCAGCCAAGGCGTCCCCATTGGCTACGAGCAGTACTTC
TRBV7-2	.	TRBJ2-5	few	CASSPHVGRAQETQYF	TGTGCCAGCAGCCCCCATGTGGGCAGGGCCCAAGAGACCCAGTACTTC
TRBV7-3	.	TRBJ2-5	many	CASSLKGGRWETQYF	TGTGCCAGCAGCTTAAAGGGGGGCCGATGGGAGACCCAGTACTTC
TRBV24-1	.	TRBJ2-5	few	CATSAVDGFFQETQYF	TGTGCCACCAGTGCCGTTGACGGGTTCTTCCAAGAGACCCAGTACTTC
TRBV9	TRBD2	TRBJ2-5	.	CASSPGTSELGTQYF	TGTGCCAGCAGCCCCGGGACTAGCGAGTTGGGGACCCAGTACTTC
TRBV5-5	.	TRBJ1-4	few	CASSLVGVQPGEKLFF	TGTGCCAGCAGCTTGGTCGGTGTTCAACCGGGGGAAAAACTGTTTTTT
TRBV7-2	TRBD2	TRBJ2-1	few	CASSSLAGGTYNEQFF	TGTGCCAGCAGCTCCCTAGCGGGAGGCACCTACAATGAGCAGTTCTTC
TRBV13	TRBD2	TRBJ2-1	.	CASSLGGIGTSGGREQFF	TGTGCCAGCAGCTTAGGCGGGATCGGGACTAGCGGGGGGAGGGAGCAGTTCTTC
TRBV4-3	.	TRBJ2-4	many	CASSQVARVTGNIQYF	TGCGCCAGCAGCCAAGTTGCCAGGGTGACAGGAAACATTCAGTACTTC
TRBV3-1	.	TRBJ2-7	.	CASSQNRRRSSYEQYF	TGTGCCAGCAGCCAGAACCGCCGGCGAAGCTCCTACGAGCAGTACTTC
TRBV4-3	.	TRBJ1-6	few	CASSQVMGLPNSPLHF	TGCGCCAGCAGCCAAGTAATGGGACTTCCGAATTCACCCCTCCACTTT
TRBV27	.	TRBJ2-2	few	CASTLRRPNTGELFF	TGTGCCAGCACCCTACGGCGTCCGAACACCGGGGAGCTGTTTTTT
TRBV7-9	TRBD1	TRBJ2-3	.	CASSRPGRGQDTQYF	TGTGCCAGCAGCCGACCAGGCAGGGGGCAAGATACGCAGTATTTT
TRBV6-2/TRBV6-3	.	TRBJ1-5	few	CASSYPGAGPSNQPQHF	TGTGCCAGCAGTTACCCCGGGGCAGGGCCAAGCAATCAGCCCCAGCATTTT
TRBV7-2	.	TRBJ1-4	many	CASSLLPRLGKLFF	TGTGCCAGCAGCTTGTTGCCCCGCCTGGGAAAACTGTTTTTT
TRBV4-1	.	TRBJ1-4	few	CASSQYVAEKLFF	TGCGCCAGCAGCCAATACGTGGCGGAAAAACTGTTTTTT
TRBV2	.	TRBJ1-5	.	CASSGMAASNQPQHF	TGTGCCAGCAGTGGAATGGCAGCTAGCAATCAGCCCCAGCATTTT
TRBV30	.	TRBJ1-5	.	CAWSGGNQPQHF	TGTGCCTGGAGTGGCGGGAATCAGCCCCAGCATTTT
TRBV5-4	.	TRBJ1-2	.	CASSDVLNGYTF	TGTGCCAGCAGCGATGTGTTGAATGGCTACACCTTC
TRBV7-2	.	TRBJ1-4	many	CASSLVGQGSNEKLFF	TGTGCCAGCAGCTTAGTGGGGCAGGGCTCGAATGAAAAACTGTTTTTT
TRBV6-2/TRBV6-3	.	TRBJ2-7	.	CASSYGPTDTDEQYF	TGTGCCAGCAGTTACGGGCCGACGGATACAGACGAGCAGTACTTC
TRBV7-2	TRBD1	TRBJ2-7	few	CASRPPGTGTYEQYF	TGTGCCAGCAGGCCCCCCGGGACAGGGACCTACGAGCAGTACTTC
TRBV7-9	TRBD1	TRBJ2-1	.	CASSFRTGYEQFF	TGTGCCAGCAGCTTCCGGACAGGGTATGAGCAGTTCTTC
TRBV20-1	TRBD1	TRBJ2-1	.	CSARGTETFSYNEQFF	TGCAGTGCTAGGGGGACAGAGACCTTCTCCTACAATGAGCAGTTCTTC
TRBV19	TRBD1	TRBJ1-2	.	CASTNTPGTANYGYTF	TGTGCCAGTACTAACACACCCGGGACAGCTAACTATGGCTACACCTTC
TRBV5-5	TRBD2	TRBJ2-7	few	CASSLVAGGLIYEQYF	TGTGCCAGCAGCTTAGTAGCGGGGGGGCTCATCTACGAGCAGTACTTC
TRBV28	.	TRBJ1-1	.	CASRTQGRWAFF	TGTGCCAGCAGGACACAGGGTCGGTGGGCTTTCTTT
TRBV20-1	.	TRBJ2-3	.	CSAVPRASSTDTQYF	TGCAGTGCAGTGCCGAGGGCCTCTAGCACAGATACGCAGTATTTT
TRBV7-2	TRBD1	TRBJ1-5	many	CASSVDRGGQPQHF	TGTGCCAGCAGCGTAGACAGGGGAGGTCAGCCCCAGCATTTT
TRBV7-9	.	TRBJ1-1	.	CASSLGEFRNTEAFF	TGTGCCAGCAGCTTAGGGGAGTTCAGGAACACTGAAGCTTTCTTT
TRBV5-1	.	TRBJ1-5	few	CASSLPGAEQPQHF	TGCGCCAGCAGCTTGCCTGGGGCCGAGCAGCCCCAGCATTTT
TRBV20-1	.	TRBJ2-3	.	CSPERSGTDTQYF	TGCAGCCCTGAGCGGTCTGGCACAGATACGCAGTATTTT
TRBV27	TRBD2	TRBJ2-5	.	CASKPPLLAGSQETQYF	TGTGCCAGCAAGCCACCCCTCCTAGCGGGATCCCAAGAGACCCAGTACTTC
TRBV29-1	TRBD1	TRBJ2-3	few	CSVAGQGRNTQYF	TGCAGCGTTGCTGGACAGGGGAGGAATACGCAGTATTTT
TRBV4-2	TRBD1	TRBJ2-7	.	CASSHPGQGGEQYF	TGTGCCAGCAGCCACCCAGGACAGGGCGGGGAGCAGTACTTC
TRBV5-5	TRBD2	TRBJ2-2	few	CASSLRPSGGNTGELFF	TGTGCCAGCAGCTTACGACCTAGCGGGGGGAACACCGGGGAGCTGTTTTTT
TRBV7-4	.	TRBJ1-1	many	CASSPVAGQLPETNTEAFF	TGTGCCAGCAGCCCTGTAGCCGGACAGCTCCCCGAGACGAACACTGAAGCTTTCTTT
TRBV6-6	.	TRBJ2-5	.	CASTKGQWETQYF	TGTGCCAGCACCAAGGGGCAGTGGGAGACCCAGTACTTC
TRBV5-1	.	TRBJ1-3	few	CASSVDGRAGNTIYF	TGCGCCAGCAGCGTCGACGGCAGAGCCGGAAACACCATATATTTT
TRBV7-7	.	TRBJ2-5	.	CASRGGPLGTQYF	TGTGCCAGCAGGGGGGGGCCCTTGGGGACCCAGTACTTC
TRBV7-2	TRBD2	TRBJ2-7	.	CASSSTPGLAYEQYF	TGTGCCAGCAGCTCAACACCGGGACTAGCCTACGAGCAGTACTTC
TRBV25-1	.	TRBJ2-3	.	CASSEYIFARPGQNTQYF	TGTGCCAGCAGTGAATACATCTTCGCCCGGCCGGGACAAAATACGCAGTATTTT